Listed here are 5 T cell receptor beta chains from one sample, sequenced in a study of blood T cell repertoires in COVID-19. Profiling relied on immunoSEQ multiplex PCR, and the TCRdb table lists in-frame clones only, not all of them. The profile shows some 190,000 clones, 85% to 90% of them singletons. The sequencing input was peripheral blood. The receptor set was obtained from a man aged 18 to 35 with active or convalescent COVID-19.

The rearrangement uses TRBV2 and TRBJ1-5, with D maybe TRBD1 (5 bases). CDR1 and CDR2 (germline): SNHLY, FYNNEI. The germline V and J ends were trimmed by 3 bases and 7 bases, with 19 bases remaining between them. This CDR3 spans 16 amino acids. This CDR3 is CASSEAGLLFRQPQHF. The DNA of the CDR3 is TGTGCCAGCAGTGAGGCGGGACTCCTTTTTCGACAGCCCCAGCATTTT.

The chain carries TRBV19 and TRBJ1-3; no definite D call. Trimming cost V 5 bases and J 2 bases, with 4 bases left between them. This CDR3 spans 12 amino acids. Germline V gene sequence: CDR1 LNHDA, CDR2 SQIVND (reference sequence). The CDR3 reads CASSYTGNTIYF. The CDR3 region has the DNA TGTGCCAGTAGTTACACTGGAAACACCATATATTTT.

The chain recombines TRBV5-4 with TRBJ1-2, with D unclear. V gave up 0 bases and J gave up 7 bases, with 10 bases separating them. CDR3 length: 13 residues. From germline, CDR1 is SGHNT and CDR2 YYREEE (reference sequence). CDR3 DNA sequence: TGTGCCAGCAGCTTGGGAGGGTCGCGTGGCTACACCTTC. This codes for CASSLGGSRGYTF.

This clone was recorded only once. This sequence joins TRBV2 and TRBJ2-2; TRBD2 is a possible D gene (6 bases). The germline V gene has CDR1 SNHLY and CDR2 FYNNEI. CDR3 length equals 13 residues. Between the trimmed V and J ends, which lost 11 bases and 5 bases, there was a span of 15 bases. CDR3 bases: TGTGCCGGGAGCCGGACTAAAACCGGGGAGCTGTTTTTT. Translation: CAGSRTKTGELFF.

The chain is built from TRBV10-3 and TRBJ2-3, with a weak D call TRBD2 (7 bases). Trimming took 4 bases from V and 6 from J, leaving 14 bases between them. The V gene's germline CDR1 is ENHRY and CDR2 SYGVKD. This CDR3 comprises 14 residues. The CDR3 reads CAISGGGLEDTQYF. CDR3 nucleotides: TGTGCCATCAGTGGGGGGGGGCTCGAGGATACGCAGTATTTT.